Included here is one TCR beta chain sequence, with context. Its antigen is as yet unknown. TCRdb recomputed calls from the 5' RACE reads with MiXCR, one row per CDR3 protein. The table shows more than 90,000 distinct CDR3 sequences, with 7.5% to 9.5% occurring only once. These data come from a study of T cells after yellow fever vaccination. CDR1 and CDR2 (germline): KGHSH, LQKENI. Trimming took off 3 bases at V and 0 bases at J, with 16 bases between the two ends. The length of the CDR3 is 17 residues. Study-wide points: Post-booster repertoires again held most primary-vaccination clones (roughly 95% CD4, 75% to 90% CD8).

This specimen was CD8+ T cells sorted from PBMCs, taken 45 days after the yellow fever booster vaccination. The clonotype originates from a man in his thirties or forties who received the YFV17D yellow fever vaccine. The genes are TRBV18 and TRBJ2-3, with a weak D call TRBD2 (6 bases). CDR3 sequence reads: CASSPAGITTSTDTQYF. In DNA form, the CDR3 reads TGTGCCAGCTCACCGGCGGGGATAACTACGAGCACAGATACGCAGTATTTT. Full variable domain (missing parts from reference TRBV18 and TRBJ2-3): NAGVMQNPRHLVRRRGQEARLRCSPMKGHSHVYWYRQLPEEGLKFMVYLQKENIIDESGMPKERFSAEFPKEGPSILRIQQVVRGDSAAYFCASSPAGITTSTDTQYFGPGTRLTVL.